This section outlines one T cell receptor (beta chain) sequence together with its context. These data come from a study of blood T cell repertoires in COVID-19. Across the whole study: Acute and convalescent COVID-19 specimens originated in the United States, Italy and Spain. The cDNA or gDNA used as material had been derived from T cells, B-cell-depleted T cells, or PBMCs.

The ends were cut back, 5 bases at V and 1 base at J, with 14 bases in the middle. Germline CDR1 and CDR2: MDHEN and SYDVKM. There are 16 residues in the CDR3. The method was immunoSEQ multiplex PCR; TCRdb's version includes in-frame clones alone and lacks a portion of them. Found here are about 360,000 clones, roughly 86% of them singletons; the top ten hold roughly 3.1%. The rearrangement links TRBV28 to TRBJ1-4, with D perhaps matching TRBD1 (6 bases). The receptor was derived from a human donor in a cohort sampled during active COVID-19. Input material: peripheral blood. This chain's CDR3 is CASSPPVGGTNEKLFF. Here the CDR3 DNA reads TGTGCCAGCAGTCCCCCCGTAGGGGGAACTAATGAAAAACTGTTTTTT.